This T cell receptor beta chain was recovered during a study of blood T cell repertoires in COVID-19. V lost 7 bases and J lost 7; bases outside the gene matches: 13. The CDR3 is made up of 15 amino acids. Germline loops: CDR1 SGHRS, CDR2 YFSETQ. This clone was detected once. This study enrolled people aged 18 to 89 from about two dozen US geographic areas. Which cohort a participant joined came from the clinical history participants gave. Data came from immunoSEQ multiplex PCR; TCRdb stores just in-frame clones and leaves some out. Of hundreds of thousands of clones in the sample, approximately 90% were seen once.

This receptor was obtained from a woman in her thirties or forties who had recovered from COVID-19. The chain employs TRBV5-1 and TRBJ2-4, with 8 bases fitting TRBD2. Sequencing used PBMCs or T cells enriched from blood (not recorded which). CDR3 sequence: CASWAGGASGNIQYF. CDR3 sequence (DNA): TGCGCCAGCTGGGCGGGGGGCGCAAGTGGGAACATTCAGTACTTC.